The 25 T cell receptor beta chains below all came from one sample that was sequenced in a study of response to subunit inactivated influenza vaccine (dated 2018 in TCRdb). Library method: RT-PCR. Instrument used: Illumina HiSeq 2500. The raw public reads went through TCRdb reprocessing: fastp at Q25, MiXCR clone calling, in-frame beta chains kept. For every CDR3 protein sequence, its rows merge into one entry that carries the most common genes and DNA. The sample contains just under 550,000 distinct CDR3 sequences, approximately 24% of them found a single time. The leading ten clones occupy 2.5% to 3.5% of the sample. The same specimen was also included in a second study, on T cells expressing NK-cell markers. As that second study puts it: TCR beta cDNA libraries were prepared using 5'RACE template switching, which introduced a universal primer site and unique molecular identifiers.

The material was CD4+ T cells sorted from PBMCs, obtained 11 to 12 days after vaccination. The origin of the receptors is a man aged 45-65 years who received an inactivated influenza vaccine. Donor details come from another sample of the same person, matched by shared clones.

The rearrangement joins TRBV28 to TRBJ2-6; D not certain. Germline CDR1 MDHEN, CDR2 SYDVKM. The CDR3 runs to 13 residues. Trimming removed 5 bases at V and 8 bases at J, with 10 bases between. CDR3 region: CASSKVVSNVLTF. DNA for the CDR3: TGTGCCAGCAGTAAAGTTGTATCCAACGTCCTGACTTTC.

The chain combines TRBV3-1 with TRBJ2-7, with TRBD2 identical over 13 bases. Germline V gives CDR1 LGHDT, CDR2 YNNKEL (reference sequence). CDR3 length: 16 amino acids. With 4 bases clipped from V and 3 bases from J, the junction kept 6 bases outside the gene matches. Here the CDR3 DNA reads TGTGCCAGCAGCCTTCGGACTAGCGGGAGTATCTACGAGCAGTACTTC. Amino acids: CASSLRTSGSIYEQYF.

The V gene is TRBV28, the J gene TRBJ2-3; 9 nucleotides line up with TRBD1. The CDR3 consists of 14 residues. Germline trimming cut 9 bases from V and 7 bases from J; bases unmatched to any gene: 11. CDR1 is MDHEN, CDR2 SYDVKM, per germline. This CDR3 is CASRTGGQVYTQYF. For the CDR3, the DNA is TGTGCCAGTAGAACAGGGGGCCAGGTTTATACGCAGTATTTT. Full variable domain (remainder filled in from reference TRBV28 and TRBJ2-3): DVKVTQSSRYLVKRTGEKVFLECVQDMDHENMFWYRQDPGLGLRLIYFSYDVKMKEKGDIPEGYSVSREKKERFSLILESASTNQTSMYLCASRTGGQVYTQYFGPGTRLTVL.

This sequence joins TRBV10-3 and TRBJ2-1, with a tentative D call TRBD2 (6 bases). The germline gives CDR1 ENHRY, CDR2 SYGVKD. The CDR3 covers 17 residues. Trimming took off 3 bases at V and 7 bases at J, with 22 bases between the two ends. CDR3 sequence (DNA): TGTGCCATCAGTGATCTTTTCCCCTCAGGAGGGGAGAATGAGCAGTTCTTC. Protein product: CAISDLFPSGGENEQFF.

This clonotype was seen a handful of times. This chain uses TRBV28 with TRBJ2-2, with D perhaps matching TRBD2 (5 bases). V gave up 1 base and J gave up 4 bases, with 13 bases separating them. In germline, CDR1 is MDHEN, CDR2 SYDVKM. The CDR3 runs to 16 residues. CDR3 sequence (DNA): TGTGCCAGCAGTTTATCTGTGGGAGTGGGCACCGGGGAGCTGTTTTTT. As protein: CASSLSVGVGTGELFF.

This clonotype was picked up a small number of times. The J gene is TRBJ1-1, the V gene TRBV28; tentatively, D is TRBD1 (6 bases). Trimming cost V 6 bases and J 1 base, with 12 bases left between them. CDR3 length equals 14 residues. Germline V CDR1 and CDR2: MDHEN, SYDVKM. The CDR3 is CASRPGVSNTEAFF. CDR3 nucleotide sequence: TGTGCCAGCAGACCAGGGGTTTCGAACACTGAAGCTTTCTTT.

At least ten counts were recorded for this clonotype. The V gene is TRBV12-3 or TRBV12-4, the J gene TRBJ2-7; TRBD1 might be the D (5 bases). The length of the CDR3 is 13 residues. V lost 6 bases and J 6 bases, leaving 15 bases between the germline ends. The CDR3 is CASRPNGQTEQYF. In DNA, the CDR3 is TGTGCCAGCAGACCAAACGGACAAACCGAGCAGTACTTC.

There are a few counts of this clonotype. The rearrangement links TRBV9 to TRBJ2-5; 7 bases are shared with TRBD1. With 3 bases clipped from V and 1 base from J, the junction kept 9 bases outside the gene matches. The germline gives CDR1 SGDLS, CDR2 YYNGEE. CDR3 length: 16 amino acids. This CDR3 is CASSAPGQTFQETQYF. Here the CDR3 DNA reads TGTGCCAGCAGCGCCCCGGGACAGACATTCCAAGAGACCCAGTACTTC.

The J gene is TRBJ1-1, the V gene TRBV20-1, with 9 nucleotides matching TRBD1. In germline, CDR1 is DFQATT, CDR2 SNEGSKA (reference sequence). This CDR3 spans 15 amino acids. Trimming removed 3 bases from V and 4 bases from J; junction bases left unmatched: 9. The CDR3: CSASLPTGGGTEAFF. The CDR3 DNA reads TGCAGTGCTAGCCTCCCGACAGGGGGTGGCACTGAAGCTTTCTTT.

V is TRBV11-2 and J is TRBJ2-7, with 11 bases fitting TRBD2. The V segment lost 7 bases and the J segment 4 bases; nucleotides outside the gene matches: 18. The CDR3 is 18 amino acids. Germline V CDR1 and CDR2: SGHAT, FQNNGV. The CDR3 DNA sequence: TGTGCCAGCACCCTACGGCCCGGACTAGCGGGCAAAGTTTACGAGCAGTACTTC. Its translation is CASTLRPGLAGKVYEQYF.

The gene calls are TRBV28 and TRBJ1-2; D is possibly TRBD1 (6 bases). The CDR3 spans 15 residues. Germline CDR1 reads MDHEN; CDR2 reads SYDVKM. V was cut by 7 bases and J by 4 bases, with 19 bases left in between. DNA of the CDR3: TGTGCCAGCACCGAGGGGGGGTCCCTATCCTATGGCTACACCTTC. This encodes CASTEGGSLSYGYTF.

The chain employs TRBV20-1 and TRBJ2-7, with TRBD1 matching 11 bases. Losses at the gene ends were 6 bases for V and 5 bases for J; bases not matched to a gene: 9. The V gene's germline CDR1 is DFQATT and CDR2 SNEGSKA (reference sequence). The CDR3 totals 14 residues. The CDR3, as DNA: TGCAGTGCAAAGATAGGACAGGGGGCCCACGAGCAGTACTTC. It translates to CSAKIGQGAHEQYF.

This chain uses TRBV5-1 with TRBJ2-7; D is possibly TRBD2 (6 bases). CDR3 size: 16 residues. Trimming stripped 0 bases from V and 6 bases from J, with 19 bases between. Germline lookup yields CDR1 SGHRS and CDR2 YFSETQ. The CDR3 spells CASSLEGGRRQLEQYF. In DNA form, the CDR3 reads TGCGCCAGCAGCTTGGAGGGAGGACGTCGGCAGCTCGAGCAGTACTTC.

The V gene is TRBV28, the J gene TRBJ1-2; no reliable D call. Germline CDR1 is MDHEN and CDR2 is SYDVKM. Trimming removed 3 bases at V and 0 bases at J, with 5 bases between. CDR3 size: 13 residues. CDR3 in amino acids: CASSLAPNYGYTF. The CDR3 region has the DNA TGTGCCAGCAGTTTGGCCCCTAACTATGGCTACACCTTC.

The chain joins TRBV3-1 to TRBJ2-1; D is unresolved. Germline V gene sequence: CDR1 LGHDT, CDR2 YNNKEL (reference sequence). This CDR3 spans 13 amino acids. Trimming took 2 bases from V and 9 from J, leaving 11 bases between them. DNA of the CDR3: TGTGCCAGCAGCCAATACGATCTCAGTGAGCAGTTCTTC. This codes for CASSQYDLSEQFF.

This chain joins TRBV2 and TRBJ2-2; TRBD1 matches at 7 bases. Germline values: CDR1 SNHLY, CDR2 FYNNEI. The V and J ends lost 7 bases and 6 bases, in that order; junction bases with no gene match: 11. This CDR3 is 15 amino acids long. The CDR3 DNA follows: TGTGCCAGCAATATTAGACAGGGAAATCCCGGGGAGCTGTTTTTT. Translating gives CASNIRQGNPGELFF.

Here the CDR3 DNA reads TGCGCCAGCAGGACCAGGGGGCTGAACGACTCACCCCTCCACTTT. Amino acids: CASRTRGLNDSPLHF. The chain couples TRBV5-1 to TRBJ1-6; TRBD1 matches 8 bases. Germline V gene lookup returns CDR1 SGHRS and CDR2 YFSETQ. V dropped 5 bases and J dropped 10; count of bases not matched to a gene: 11. This CDR3 contains 15 residues.

Notes on this clonotype: Given a much more abundant clone one base away, this may be a read error. The V and J genes are TRBV5-1 and TRBJ2-2, with 7 bases fitting TRBD1. The CDR3 is 15 amino acids. Germline CDR1 SGHRS, CDR2 YFSETQ. CDR3: CAISLRTGNTGELFF. Written as DNA, the CDR3 is TGCGCCATCAGCCTGAGGACAGGGAACACCGGGGAGCTGTTTTTT.

This clonotype was seen only a few times. The rearrangement links TRBV2 to TRBJ2-7, with 9 bases matching TRBD2. V gave up 8 bases and J gave up 3 bases; unmatched junction bases: 5. Germline V gene data show CDR1 as SNHLY and CDR2 as FYNNEI. The CDR3 covers 13 residues. CDR3 in DNA: TGTGCCAGCTGGGCGGGAGGGCACTACGAGCAGTACTTC. Residues: CASWAGGHYEQYF.

This chain connects TRBV10-3 to TRBJ1-1, with D perhaps matching TRBD1 (5 bases). V lost 8 bases and J 1 base, leaving 11 bases between the germline ends. This CDR3 is built from 13 residues. The germline V gene has CDR1 ENHRY and CDR2 SYGVKD. The CDR3 protein is CAIGAVGNTEAFF. CDR3 sequence (DNA): TGTGCCATCGGGGCGGTTGGGAACACTGAAGCTTTCTTT.

The chain is built from TRBV15 and TRBJ2-3; 11 bases line up with TRBD2. CDR3 length: 15 amino acids. V lost 3 bases, J lost 4 bases, and 3 bases stayed unmatched. Per the germline V gene, CDR1 is LNHNV and CDR2 is YYDKDF (reference sequence). The CDR3 loop reads CATSSSGGAPDTQYF. CDR3 nucleotide sequence: TGTGCCACCAGCAGTAGCGGGGGGGCTCCAGATACGCAGTATTTT.

This clonotype was detected many times. The rearrangement uses TRBV7-9 and TRBJ2-5; D possibly matches TRBD1 or TRBD2 (5 bases each). The CDR3 is 12 residues long. V was shortened by 5 bases and J by 7 bases, with 11 bases between the two germline ends. Germline lookup yields CDR1 SEHNR and CDR2 FQNEAQ (reference sequence). The CDR3 protein is CASSPVGVTQYF. The DNA of the CDR3 is TGTGCCAGCAGCCCGGTGGGGGTGACCCAGTACTTC. Variable domain in full (rest from reference TRBV7-9 and TRBJ2-5): DTGVSQNPRHKITKRGQNVTFRCDPISEHNRLYWYRQTLGQGPEFLTYFQNEAQLEKSRLLSDRFSAERPKGSFSTLEIQRTEQGDSAMYLCASSPVGVTQYFGPGTRLLVL.

CDR3 sequence reads: CASSQGGQENQPQHF. In DNA, the CDR3 is TGTGCCAGCAGCCAAGGGGGTCAGGAGAATCAGCCCCAGCATTTT. The rearrangement uses TRBV3-1 and TRBJ1-5; D remains ambiguous. V lost 1 base and J 4 bases, leaving 11 bases between the germline ends. The germline V gene has CDR1 LGHDT and CDR2 YNNKEL (reference sequence). The CDR3 loop spans 15 amino acids.

The gene calls are TRBV7-9 and TRBJ2-7; TRBD1 matches 10 bases. Looked up from germline, CDR1 is SEHNR and CDR2 is FQNEAQ (reference sequence). The V gene end was trimmed by 1 base and the J gene end by 5 bases; junction bases not matched to a gene: 8. The CDR3 runs 16 residues. CDR3 loop: CASSLGVGQGRHEQYF. The CDR3 bases are TGTGCCAGCAGCTTAGGAGTGGGACAGGGGAGACACGAGCAGTACTTC.

This clonotype has a handful of counts. The junction departs from the called germline gene at one end, perhaps through a read error. The gene calls are TRBV5-1 and TRBJ1-1; the D is unclear. Germline loops: CDR1 SGHRS, CDR2 YFSETQ. The CDR3 has 13 amino acids. DNA for the CDR3: TGTGCCAGCTCGGCGGGGATGAACACTGAAGCTTTCTTT. Translated: CASSAGMNTEAFF.